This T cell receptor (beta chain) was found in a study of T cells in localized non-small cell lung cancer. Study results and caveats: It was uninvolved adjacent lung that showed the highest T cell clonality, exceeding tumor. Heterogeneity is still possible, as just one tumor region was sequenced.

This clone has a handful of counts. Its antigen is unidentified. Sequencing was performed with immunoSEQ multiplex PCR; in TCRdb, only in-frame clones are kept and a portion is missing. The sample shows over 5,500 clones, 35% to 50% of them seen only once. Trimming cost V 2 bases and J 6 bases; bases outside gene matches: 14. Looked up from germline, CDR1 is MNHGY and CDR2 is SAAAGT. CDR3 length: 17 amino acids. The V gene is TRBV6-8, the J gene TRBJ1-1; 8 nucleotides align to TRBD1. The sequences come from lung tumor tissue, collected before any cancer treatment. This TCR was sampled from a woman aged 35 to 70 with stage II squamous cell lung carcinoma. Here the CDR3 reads CASSYHFTSGQGSEAFF. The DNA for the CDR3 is TGTGCCAGCAGTTACCACTTTACATCCGGACAGGGATCTGAAGCTTTCTTT.